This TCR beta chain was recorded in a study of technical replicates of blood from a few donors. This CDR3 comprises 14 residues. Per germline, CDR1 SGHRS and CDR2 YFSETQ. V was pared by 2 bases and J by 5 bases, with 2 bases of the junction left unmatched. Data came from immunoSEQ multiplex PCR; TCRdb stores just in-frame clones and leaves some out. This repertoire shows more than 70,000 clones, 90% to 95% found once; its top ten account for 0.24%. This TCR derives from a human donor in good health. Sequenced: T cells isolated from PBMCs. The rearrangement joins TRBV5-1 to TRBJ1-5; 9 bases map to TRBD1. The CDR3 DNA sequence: TGCGCCAGCAGCTTACAGGGGGCGGATCAGCCCCAGCATTTT. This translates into CASSLQGADQPQHF. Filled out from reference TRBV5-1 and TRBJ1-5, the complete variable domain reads KAGVTQTPRYLIKTRGQQVTLSCSPISGHRSVSWYQQTPGQGLQFLFEYFSETQRNKGNFPGRFSGRQFSNSRSEMNVSTLELGDSALYLCASSLQGADQPQHFGDGTRLSIL.